This T cell receptor (beta chain) was obtained from a study of T-cell memory formation after mild COVID-19. Study results and caveats: A balance of CD4 and CD8 characterized clones contracting day 15 to 85, whereas later expanders leaned CD4+. Cross-reactive memory appears to have joined, as suggested by some responding clones showing up in pre-infection memory.

This clonotype came up a few times. What it binds is not known. It was 5'RACE with constant-segment primers that produced the TCR alpha and TCR beta cDNA libraries, which carried sample barcodes and UMIs. TCRdb recomputed calls from the 5' RACE reads with MiXCR, one row per CDR3 protein. The top ten clones hold about 12% of a sample with 350,000 to 400,000 distinct CDR3 sequences, around 21% of them seen once. The V gene's germline CDR1 is SGHNT and CDR2 YENEEA. The CDR3 covers 16 residues. V gave up 5 bases and J gave up 3 bases, with 20 bases separating them. This TCR derives from an adult woman who had mild COVID-19 (a few samples of this study predate the infection). Cell type and time point are not known. The V call is TRBV11-3, the J call TRBJ2-7; tentatively, D is TRBD2 (7 bases). Source material: PBMCs or a T cell subset sorted from them (not recorded which). The CDR3 reads CASSPQEGEGIYEQYF. DNA of the CDR3: TGTGCCAGCAGCCCGCAAGAGGGGGAGGGTATCTACGAGCAGTACTTC. Full variable domain (missing parts from reference TRBV11-3 and TRBJ2-7): EAGVVQSPRYKIIEKKQPVAFWCNPISGHNTLYWYLQNLGQGPELLIRYENEEAVDDSQLPKDRFSAERLKGVDSTLKIQPAELGDSAVYLCASSPQEGEGIYEQYFGPGTRLTVT.